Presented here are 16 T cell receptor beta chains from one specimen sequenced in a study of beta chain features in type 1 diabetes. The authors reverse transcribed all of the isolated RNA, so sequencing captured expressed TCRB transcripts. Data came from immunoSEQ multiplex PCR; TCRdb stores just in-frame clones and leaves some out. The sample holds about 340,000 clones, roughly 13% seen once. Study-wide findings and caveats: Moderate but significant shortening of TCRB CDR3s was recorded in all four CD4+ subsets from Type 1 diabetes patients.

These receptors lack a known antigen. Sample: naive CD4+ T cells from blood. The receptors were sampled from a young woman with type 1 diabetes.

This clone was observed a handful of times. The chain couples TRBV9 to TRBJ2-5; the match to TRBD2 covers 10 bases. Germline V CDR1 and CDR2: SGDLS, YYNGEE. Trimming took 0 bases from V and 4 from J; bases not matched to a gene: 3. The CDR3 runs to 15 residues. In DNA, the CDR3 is TGTGCCAGCAGCGTAGGGGCTAGCGGGAGAGAGACCCAGTACTTC. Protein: CASSVGASGRETQYF. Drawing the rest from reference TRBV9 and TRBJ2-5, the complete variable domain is DSGVTQTPKHLITATGQRVTLRCSPRSGDLSVYWYQQSLDQGLQFLIQYYNGEERAKGNILERFSAQQFPDLHSELNLSSLELGDSALYFCASSVGASGRETQYFGPGTRLLVL.

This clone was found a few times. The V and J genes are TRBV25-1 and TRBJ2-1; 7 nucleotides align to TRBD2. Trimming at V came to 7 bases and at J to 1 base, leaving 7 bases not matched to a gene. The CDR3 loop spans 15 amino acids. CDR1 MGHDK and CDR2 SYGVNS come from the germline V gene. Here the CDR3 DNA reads TGTGCCAGCACAGCGGGACTGTCGTCCTACAATGAGCAGTTCTTC. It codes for CASTAGLSSYNEQFF.

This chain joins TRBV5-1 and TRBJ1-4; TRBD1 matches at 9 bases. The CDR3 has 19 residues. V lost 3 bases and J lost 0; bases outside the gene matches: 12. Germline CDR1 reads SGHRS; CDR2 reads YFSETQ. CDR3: CASSSRPGTGRSTNEKLFF. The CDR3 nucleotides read TGCGCCAGCAGCTCCCGCCCCGGGACAGGGCGATCAACTAATGAAAAACTGTTTTTT.

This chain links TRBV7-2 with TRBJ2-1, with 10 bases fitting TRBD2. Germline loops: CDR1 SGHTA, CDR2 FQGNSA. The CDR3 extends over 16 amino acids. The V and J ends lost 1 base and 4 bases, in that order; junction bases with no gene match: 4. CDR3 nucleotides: TGTGCCAGCAGCTTAGGAGCTAGCGGGAGATACAATGAGCAGTTCTTC. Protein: CASSLGASGRYNEQFF.

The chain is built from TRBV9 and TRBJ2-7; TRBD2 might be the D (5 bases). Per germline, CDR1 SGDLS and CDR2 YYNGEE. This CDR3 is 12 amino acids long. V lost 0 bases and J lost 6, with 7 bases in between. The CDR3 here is CASSVVGGEQYF. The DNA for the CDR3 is TGTGCCAGCAGCGTAGTCGGAGGCGAGCAGTACTTC.

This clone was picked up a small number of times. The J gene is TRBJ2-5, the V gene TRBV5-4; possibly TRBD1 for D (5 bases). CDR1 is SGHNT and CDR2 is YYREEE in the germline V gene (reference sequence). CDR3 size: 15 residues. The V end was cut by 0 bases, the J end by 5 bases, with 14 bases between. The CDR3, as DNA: TGTGCCAGCAGCTTGGTCACCAGGGCTGGGGAGACCCAGTACTTC. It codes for CASSLVTRAGETQYF.

This CDR3 reads CASSSGLADYNEQFF. For the CDR3, the DNA is TGTGCCAGCAGCTCGGGACTAGCGGACTACAATGAGCAGTTCTTC. The chain is built from TRBV7-3 and TRBJ2-1; TRBD2 aligns across 11 bases. Germline V lookup: CDR1 SGHTA, CDR2 FQGTGA. V dropped 4 bases and J dropped 3; count of bases not matched to a gene: 2. The CDR3 is made up of 15 amino acids.

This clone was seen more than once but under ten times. CDR3 loop: CASSQDPDRVPGGYTF. The CDR3 bases are TGCGCCAGCAGCCAAGATCCAGACAGGGTGCCCGGCGGCTACACCTTC. This rearrangement joins TRBV4-3 to TRBJ1-2; 7 bases align to TRBD1. The CDR3 is 16 amino acids. The germline V gene encodes CDR1 LGHNA and CDR2 YSLEER. J gave up 8 bases and V 0 bases, and 12 bases lay outside the gene matches.

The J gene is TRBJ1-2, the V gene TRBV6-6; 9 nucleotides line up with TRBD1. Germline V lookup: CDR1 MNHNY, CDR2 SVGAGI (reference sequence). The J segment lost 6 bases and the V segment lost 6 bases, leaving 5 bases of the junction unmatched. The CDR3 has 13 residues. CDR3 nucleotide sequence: TGTGCCAGCAGGACCGACAGGGGGGATGGCTACACCTTC. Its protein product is CASRTDRGDGYTF.

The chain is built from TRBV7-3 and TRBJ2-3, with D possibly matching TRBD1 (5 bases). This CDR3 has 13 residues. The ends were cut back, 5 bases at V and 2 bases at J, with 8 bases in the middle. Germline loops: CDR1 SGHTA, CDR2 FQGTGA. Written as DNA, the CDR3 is TGTGCCAGCAGCCAGGGAACCACAGATACGCAGTATTTT. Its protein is CASSQGTTDTQYF.

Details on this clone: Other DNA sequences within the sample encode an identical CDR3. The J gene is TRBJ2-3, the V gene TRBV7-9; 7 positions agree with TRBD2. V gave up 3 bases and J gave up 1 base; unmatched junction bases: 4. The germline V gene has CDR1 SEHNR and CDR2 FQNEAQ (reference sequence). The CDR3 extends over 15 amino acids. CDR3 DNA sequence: TGTGCCAGCAGCTTTGGGCTAGCGGGCACAGATACGCAGTATTTT. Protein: CASSFGLAGTDTQYF.

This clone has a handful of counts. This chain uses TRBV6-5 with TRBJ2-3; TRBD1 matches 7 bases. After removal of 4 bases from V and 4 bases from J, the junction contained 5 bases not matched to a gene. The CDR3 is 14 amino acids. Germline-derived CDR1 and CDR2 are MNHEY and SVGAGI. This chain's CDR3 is CASSLQGMADTQYF. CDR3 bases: TGTGCCAGCAGTTTACAGGGGATGGCAGATACGCAGTATTTT.

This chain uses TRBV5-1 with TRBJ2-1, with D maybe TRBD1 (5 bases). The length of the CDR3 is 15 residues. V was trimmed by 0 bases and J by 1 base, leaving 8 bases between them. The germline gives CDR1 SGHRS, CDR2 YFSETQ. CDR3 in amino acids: CASSLDQGSYNEQFF. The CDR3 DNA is TGCGCCAGCAGCTTGGACCAGGGATCCTACAATGAGCAGTTCTTC. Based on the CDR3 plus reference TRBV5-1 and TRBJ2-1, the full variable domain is KAGVTQTPRYLIKTRGQQVTLSCSPISGHRSVSWYQQTPGQGLQFLFEYFSETQRNKGNFPGRFSGRQFSNSRSEMNVSTLELGDSALYLCASSLDQGSYNEQFFGPGTRLTVL.

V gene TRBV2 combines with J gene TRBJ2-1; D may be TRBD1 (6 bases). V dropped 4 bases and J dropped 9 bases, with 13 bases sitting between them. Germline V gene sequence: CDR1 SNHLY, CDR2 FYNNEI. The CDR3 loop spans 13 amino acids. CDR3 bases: TGTGCCAGCAGTGTACAGGGTTTCAGTGAGCAGTTCTTC. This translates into CASSVQGFSEQFF.

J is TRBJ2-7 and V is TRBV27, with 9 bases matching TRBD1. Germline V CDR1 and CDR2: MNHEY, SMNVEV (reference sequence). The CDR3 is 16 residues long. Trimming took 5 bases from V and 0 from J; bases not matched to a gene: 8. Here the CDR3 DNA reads TGTGCCAGCAGTAGGACCGGGACAGGGAGCTCCTACGAGCAGTACTTC. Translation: CASSRTGTGSSYEQYF.

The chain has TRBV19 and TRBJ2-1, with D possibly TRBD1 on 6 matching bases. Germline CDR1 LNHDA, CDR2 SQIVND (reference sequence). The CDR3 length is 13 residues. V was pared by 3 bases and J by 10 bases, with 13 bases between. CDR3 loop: CASSMYEGTEQFF. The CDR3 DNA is TGTGCCAGTAGTATGTACGAGGGGACAGAGCAGTTCTTC.